The 8 T cell receptor beta chains below come from one sample, sequenced in a study of control samples from healthy donors and cancer patients (TCRdb year 2020). The library was made by the immunoSEQ multiplex PCR assay. In TCRdb, the immuneACCESS table is reduced to in-frame sequences with V and J assigned. These tables do not hold every clone; where another copy was compared, an unresolved V gene accounts for under half, and the others remain unexplained. A total of over 80,000 clones appear in this sample, about nine tenths of them only once. 15% to 17% of the sample lies in the top ten. The sequencing sample was made of blood. All receptors derive from a man aged 25 to 45 in good health.

This clone was detected only once. The gene calls are TRBV7-9 and TRBJ2-1, with TRBD2 matching 10 bases. The CDR3 covers 16 residues. The V and J ends lost 2 bases and 8 bases, in that order; junction bases with no gene match: 9. The germline gives CDR1 SEHNR, CDR2 FQNEAQ (reference sequence). In DNA form, the CDR3 reads TGTGCCAGCAGCTTAACCGGGCCTAGCGGGAGCCATGAGCAGTTCTTC. Amino acid sequence: CASSLTGPSGSHEQFF.

J is TRBJ2-1 and V is TRBV3-1 (or the pseudogene TRBV3-2), with 14 nucleotides matching TRBD2. The CDR3 is 18 residues long. The V gene's germline CDR1 is LGHDT and CDR2 YNNKEL (reference sequence). V lost 0 bases, J lost 8 bases, and 9 bases stayed unmatched. The CDR3 loop reads CASSQDSSGLAGGYEQFF. The CDR3 DNA follows: TGTGCCAGCAGCCAAGATAGTAGCGGACTAGCGGGAGGCTATGAGCAGTTCTTC.

As for this clone: The junction departs from germline at one end; a sequencing error may be responsible. The rearrangement uses TRBV14 and TRBJ1-2; TRBD1 matches at 10 bases. The germline V gene encodes CDR1 SGHDN and CDR2 FVKESK. This CDR3 is built from 15 residues. The CDR3 loop is CASSQAGQGYYDYTF. Written as DNA, the CDR3 is TGTGCCAGCAGCCAAGCGGGACAGGGGTACTATGACTACACCTTC.

To note about this clone: The sample has other DNA sequences that encode this CDR3 too. The chain uses TRBV27 and TRBJ1-1; no reliable D call. The germline gives CDR1 MNHEY, CDR2 SMNVEV (reference sequence). The CDR3 consists of 13 residues. V lost 3 bases and J lost 1, with 6 bases in between. The CDR3 region is CASSFSGNTEAFF. CDR3 sequence (DNA): TGTGCCAGCAGTTTTTCGGGGAACACTGAAGCTTTCTTT.

The chain links TRBV4-1 to TRBJ2-7, with TRBD1 matching 7 bases. The junction had 12 bases not matched to a gene; V was cut back by 2 bases and J by 5 bases. Germline assignment: CDR1 MGHRA and CDR2 YSYEKL. The CDR3 sequence is 16 residues long. The CDR3 here is CASSQIGTAEGDEQYF. CDR3 coding DNA: TGCGCCAGCAGCCAAATCGGGACAGCCGAGGGAGACGAGCAGTACTTC.

The chain uses TRBV3-1 (or the pseudogene TRBV3-2) and TRBJ2-7, with D perhaps matching TRBD2 (5 bases). Trimming took 0 bases from V and 1 from J, leaving 10 bases between them. This CDR3 has 15 residues. From germline, CDR1 is LGHDT and CDR2 YNNKEL (reference sequence). The CDR3 coding sequence is TGTGCCAGCAGCCAAGAACGGGGTCTTTCCTACGAGCAGTACTTC. Its translation: CASSQERGLSYEQYF.

This chain uses TRBV13 with TRBJ1-2, with 9 bases identical to TRBD1. V shed 2 bases, J shed 5 bases, and the junction held 3 bases outside the gene matches. CDR1 and CDR2 (germline): PRHDT, FYEKMQ (reference sequence). This CDR3 contains 14 residues. The CDR3 DNA is TGTGCCAGCAGCTTAAAAGGGACAGGGTATGGCTACACCTTC. Protein: CASSLKGTGYGYTF.

V usage is TRBV5-1 and J usage is TRBJ1-1; TRBD1 aligns across 8 bases. Germline V gene data show CDR1 as SGHRS and CDR2 as YFSETQ. The CDR3 is 14 amino acids. V shed 4 bases and J 2 bases; nucleotides not matched to a gene: 4. The CDR3: CASSTGTGNTEAFF. DNA for the CDR3: TGCGCCAGCAGCACCGGGACAGGAAACACTGAAGCTTTCTTT.